These 7 T cell receptor beta chains were sequenced from one sample in a study of beta chain features in type 1 diabetes. Findings and limits, study-wide: Shorter TCRB CDR3s, moderately but significantly so, marked every one of the four CD4+ subsets in Type 1 diabetes patients.

Their target antigens are unknown. TCRB transcripts that were expressed got sequenced, as all of the isolated RNA had been reverse transcribed. Sequenced by immunoSEQ multiplex PCR; TCRdb stores in-frame clones only, minus some. The sample records approximately 50,000 clones, less than 55% being singletons. Material for sequencing was Tregs from blood. These receptor sequences come from a man aged 30 to 39 with type 1 diabetes.

This clone has just a few counts. The chain carries TRBV7-2 and TRBJ1-1, with 9 bases aligning to TRBD1. Looked up from germline, CDR1 is SGHTA and CDR2 is FQGNSA. V shed 3 bases, J shed 4 bases, and the junction held 6 bases outside the gene matches. CDR3 length: 15 amino acids. CDR3 coding DNA: TGTGCCAGCAGCTTGGGACAGGGCTCTTCCACTGAAGCTTTCTTT. Its protein is CASSLGQGSSTEAFF.

This chain uses TRBV28 with TRBJ2-1, with 7 bases that match TRBD1. Germline CDR1 and CDR2: MDHEN and SYDVKM. This CDR3 spans 19 amino acids. J gave up 6 bases and V 6 bases, and 23 bases lay outside the gene matches. This chain's CDR3 is CASSPEFSLYRGKGNEQFF. DNA of the CDR3: TGTGCCAGCAGCCCCGAATTCTCATTATACAGGGGAAAGGGCAATGAGCAGTTCTTC.

This clone has only a few counts. Other DNA sequences of this sample code for an identical CDR3. The genes are TRBV7-2 and TRBJ1-2; TRBD1 aligns across 10 bases. Germline CDR1 is SGHTA and CDR2 is FQGNSA. J gave up 8 bases and V 5 bases, and 5 bases lay outside the gene matches. This CDR3 comprises 13 residues. This chain's CDR3 is CASSPGTGEGYTF. The CDR3 bases are TGTGCCAGCAGCCCGGGGACAGGGGAGGGCTACACCTTC.

The chain has TRBV7-2 and TRBJ1-5; TRBD1 aligns across 9 bases. Germline values: CDR1 SGHTA, CDR2 FQGNSA. This CDR3 has 15 residues. V trimming: 5 bases; J trimming: 6 bases; junction bases outside the gene matches: 8. CDR3: CASSLDRGAAQPQHF. As DNA, the CDR3 is TGTGCCAGCAGCCTGGACAGGGGTGCGGCTCAGCCCCAGCATTTT.

The V and J genes are TRBV19 and TRBJ1-2, with TRBD1 identical over 7 bases. V was pared by 6 bases and J by 3 bases, with 10 bases of the junction left unmatched. Germline loops: CDR1 LNHDA, CDR2 SQIVND (reference sequence). This CDR3 region has 15 residues. CDR3 in amino acids: CASSPGQSLYYGYTF. Written as DNA, the CDR3 is TGTGCCAGTAGCCCGGGACAGAGCCTTTACTATGGCTACACCTTC.

The chain employs TRBV6-5 and TRBJ2-7, with TRBD2 matching over 7 bases. The CDR3 contains 14 residues. Germline CDR1 and CDR2: MNHEY and SVGAGI. J gave up 3 bases and V 6 bases, and 8 bases lay outside the gene matches. The CDR3 is CASSFSGFYYEQYF. DNA of the CDR3: TGTGCCAGCAGCTTTAGCGGGTTTTACTACGAGCAGTACTTC.

This clone was detected a few times. The chain has TRBV28 and TRBJ2-5; D remains unclear. CDR1 and CDR2 from the germline V gene are MDHEN and SYDVKM. This CDR3 is 12 amino acids long. V lost 6 bases to trimming and J lost 3 bases, with 8 bases between them. The CDR3 spells CASRQTKETQYF. CDR3 DNA: TGTGCCAGCAGACAGACAAAAGAGACCCAGTACTTC. The whole variable domain, filled in from reference TRBV28 and TRBJ2-5, reads DVKVTQSSRYLVKRTGEKVFLECVQDMDHENMFWYRQDPGLGLRLIYFSYDVKMKEKGDIPEGYSVSREKKERFSLILESASTNQTSMYLCASRQTKETQYFGPGTRLLVL.